This T cell receptor beta chain was documented in a study of OX40 agonist ivuxolimab in advanced cancers. The wider study: Those treated in dose escalation had hepatocellular carcinoma, melanoma, renal cell cancer or head and neck cancer. Among those treated, three patients had partial responses, one with hepatocellular carcinoma and two with cutaneous melanoma.

Concerning this clone itself: The antigen is not known.

Overall study findings and caveats: The mean number of expanded clones was higher in CD8+ T cells than in CD4+.

This CDR3 contains 14 residues. Germline loops: CDR1 SGHRS, CDR2 YFSETQ. The V end lost 4 bases, the J end lost 1 base, and 11 bases lay between the germline ends. Clones were read by immunoSEQ multiplex PCR, and TCRdb kept only the in-frame ones, dropping some. This table has about 97,000 clones, 85% to 90% appearing once. The TCR sequence derives from an adult with an advanced solid tumor such as melanoma, head and neck, liver or kidney cancer. Material: CD4+ or CD8+ T cells sorted from blood, obtained in a trial of the OX40 agonist ivuxolimab. V is TRBV5-1 and J is TRBJ2-5, with D uncertain. The CDR3 is CASSPTRIQETQYF. In DNA form, the CDR3 reads TGCGCCAGCAGCCCAACACGAATCCAAGAGACCCAGTACTTC.